Listed below are T cell receptor beta chains from one sample, sequenced in a study of T cell responses to AZD1222 COVID-19 vaccine. Here immunoSEQ multiplex PCR was the method, and the copy in TCRdb shows in-frame clones only, minus some. The sample contains roughly 120,000 clones, around 85% of which appear only once. Sequences were derived from peripheral blood, sampled on day 0 of AZD1222 vaccination. Every receptor here comes from an adult in good health. CDR3s include the opening cysteine and the closing phenylalanine or tryptophan. D genes are given only for firm matches.

D | V | length | CDR3
TRBD1 | TRBV5-1 | 16 | CASSLETGGLDYGYTF
- | TRBV6-1 | 16 | CASSEGVRINNQPQHF
- | TRBV28 | 18 | CASSLSGFPPTSGNTIYF
- | TRBV21-1 | 15 | CASSPRTGFTGELFF
- | TRBV12-3/TRBV12-4 | 13 | CASSPRRRTEAFF
- | TRBV6-5 | 13 | CASRPRTNSPLHF
TRBD1 | TRBV3-1/TRBV3-2 | 14 | CASSYDLRTGTAFF
- | TRBV6-5 | 14 | CASSPKDGFYGYTF
TRBD1 | TRBV6-5 | 15 | CASSPHLDRDYEQYF
- | TRBV21-1 | 17 | CASSNPPLGGAKNIQYF
TRBD1 | TRBV5-8 | 17 | CASSLSKDRWPGNTIYF
- | TRBV5-5 | 17 | CASSFPIRSSYNSPLHF
- | TRBV6-5 | 15 | CASSRQAYSSYEQYF
- | TRBV6-4 | 14 | CASSGQGNTGELFF
TRBD2 | TRBV4-2 | 16 | CASSQEGGGPYNEQFF
- | TRBV23-1 | 12 | CASSQYPQPQHF
- | TRBV11-3 | 15 | CASSPSSTVIHFLHF
- | TRBV19 | 17 | CASSIGSGDAGNNEQFF
TRBD1 | TRBV18 | 15 | CASSIDSGTDYGYTF
- | TRBV5-1 | 18 | CASSFGTRVPSRASPLHF
- | TRBV6-5 | 13 | CASSWGETYEQYF
- | TRBV6-2/TRBV6-3 | 17 | CASSYSLEGKLNQPQHF
TRBD1 | TRBV19 | 17 | CASTDGTGRLGTGELFF
- | TRBV7-8 | 13 | CASSSGVTGEQYF
- | TRBV5-1 | 11 | CASRQGNEQFF
TRBD1 | TRBV6-5 | 12 | CATRGNNQPQHF
- | TRBV10-3 | 15 | CAIKTGSAGNYGYTF
- | TRBV29-1 | 14 | CSVAAGGKNQPQHF
- | TRBV2 | 13 | CASSEVGAVPQHF
TRBD1 | TRBV19 | 14 | CASTVDRGRQPQHF
- | TRBV5-1 | 15 | CASSLGATSGNTIYF
- | TRBV7-8 | 14 | CASGSASEHQPQHF
- | TRBV24-1 | 13 | CATSDFTGSGYTF
- | TRBV7-8 | 11 | CASSSRNGYTF
- | TRBV7-2 | 14 | CASSSASPTGELFF
- | TRBV6-2/TRBV6-3 | 14 | CASSYYRFTGELFF
TRBD1 | TRBV28 | 14 | CASRVDRGNSPLHF
TRBD1 | TRBV7-3 | 19 | CASSPRGGQGGGSNYGYTF
- | TRBV19 | 13 | CASSRDFYNEQFF
TRBD2 | TRBV10-3 | 12 | CATIAGGDTQYF
- | TRBV28 | 19 | CASSLVAASHTMRRYGYTF
- | TRBV19 | 14 | CGSGPRGPKQPQHF
- | TRBV5-1 | 11 | CASSLGAEAFF
- | TRBV28 | 14 | CASSNPLGGDGYTF
- | TRBV20-1 | 15 | CSASRGASLNTEAFF
TRBD1 | TRBV15 | 14 | CATSREGQGYGYTF
- | TRBV12-3/TRBV12-4 | 13 | CASRTSLTGELFF
- | TRBV15 | 14 | CATRGARETDTQYF
- | TRBV5-4 | 16 | CASSLTGRSPGNEQFF
- | TRBV4-1 | 13 | CASSHWTHNEQFF
TRBD1 | TRBV28 | 16 | CASSAMTGKSVQPQHF
TRBD1 | TRBV28 | 14 | CASWTGGGSYGYTF
TRBD1 | TRBV4-2 | 14 | CASSEPGTGPEQYF
- | TRBV28 | 15 | CASSEGGGSYNEQFF
- | TRBV11-3 | 15 | CASSVGGSSYNEQFF
- | TRBV23-1 | 17 | CASSLAPDTGIRETQYF
- | TRBV5-4 | 14 | CASSSTTQGETQYF
TRBD1 | TRBV3-1/TRBV3-2 | 15 | CATATGSSYNSPLHF
- | TRBV6-5 | 14 | CASRKEGRTGELFF
TRBD1 | TRBV2 | 11 | CASSERDRVFF